In its sample, the clone carrying this TCR beta chain was seen once. Its antigen is currently unknown. These data are taken from a study of OX40 agonist ivuxolimab in advanced cancers. Whole-study context: Mean age around 60 years, range about 20 to 90; approximately 83% male.

Sequencing used immunoSEQ multiplex PCR; TCRdb keeps in-frame clones, though not all of them. The sample holds over 60,000 clones, 75% to 90% seen once. Findings and limits, study-wide: In general, CD8+ T cells held more expanded clones than CD4+ did, on average.

CDR3 length: 16 residues. CDR1 and CDR2 (germline): SGHRS, YFSETQ. V lost 0 bases to trimming and J lost 0 bases, with 11 bases between them. Source: CD4+ or CD8+ T cells sorted from blood, taken in a trial of the OX40 agonist ivuxolimab. The receptor's source is an adult with an advanced solid tumor such as melanoma, head and neck, liver or kidney cancer. This sequence joins TRBV5-1 and TRBJ2-3, with D perhaps TRBD2 (6 bases). DNA of the CDR3: TGCGCCAGCAGCTTGGCTGGAGGGCCAAGCACAGATACGCAGTATTTT. As protein: CASSLAGGPSTDTQYF.